This entry lists 24 T cell receptor beta chains sequenced from one sample in a study of blood T cell repertoires in COVID-19 (dated by TCRdb to 2018 to 2020). Library generation was performed with the immunoSEQ multiplex PCR assay. TCRdb re-hosts the immuneACCESS table, in-frame sequences only. Its copies lack some clones; in the studies checked, an unresolved V gene accounts for under half of them, and the cause for the rest is not known. The sample contains 220,000 or so clones, more than 75% of them found a single time. More than 2% of the sample comes from the top ten. The sequencing sample was made of PBMCs or T cells enriched from blood (not recorded which). The receptors derive from a woman in her forties or fifties who had recovered from COVID-19.

The chain is built from TRBV27 and TRBJ2-1, with D unclear. There are 16 residues in the CDR3. V lost 2 bases, J lost 0 bases, and 11 bases lay in between. The germline V gene encodes CDR1 MNHEY and CDR2 SMNVEV (reference sequence). The CDR3 sequence: CASSLNYRSSYNEQFF. The CDR3 DNA follows: TGTGCCAGCAGTTTAAACTACCGGAGCTCCTACAATGAGCAGTTCTTC.

The rearrangement uses TRBV2 and TRBJ2-1, with TRBD2 matching over 8 bases. V lost 4 bases to trimming and J lost 0 bases; unmatched junction nucleotides: 5. The CDR3 runs to 16 residues. Germline V lookup: CDR1 SNHLY, CDR2 FYNNEI. CDR3 coding DNA: TGTGCCAGCAGTGGGTTGCGGGGGGACTCCTACAATGAGCAGTTCTTC. Protein: CASSGLRGDSYNEQFF.

The chain has TRBV14 and TRBJ2-7; D perhaps matches TRBD2 (6 bases). CDR1 and CDR2 (germline): SGHDN, FVKESK. CDR3 length equals 14 residues. Trimming left V 3 bases short and J 4 bases short, with 13 bases between. The CDR3 DNA follows: TGTGCCAGCAGCCAGCGGAGCCGGGGGTACGAGCAGTACTTC. Translating gives CASSQRSRGYEQYF. The variable domain in full, with the rest retrieved from reference TRBV14 and TRBJ2-7, is EAGVTQFPSHSVIEKGQTVTLRCDPISGHDNLYWYRRVMGKEIKFLLHFVKESKQDESGMPNNRFLAERTGGTYSTLKVQPAELEDSGVYFCASSQRSRGYEQYFGPGTRLTVT.

CDR3 protein: CASSGGGDYNEQFF. The CDR3 nucleotides read TGTGCCAGCAGCGGCGGGGGGGATTACAATGAGCAGTTCTTC. This chain uses TRBV2 with TRBJ2-1, with 9 bases fitting TRBD2. The CDR3 is made up of 14 amino acids. V lost 6 bases, J lost 4 bases, and 4 bases stayed unmatched. Germline V gene data show CDR1 as SNHLY and CDR2 as FYNNEI.

CDR3 nucleotides: TGCGCCAGCAGCCAAGGGGTGGGAGGGGCTAACTATGGCTACACCTTC. This sequence encodes CASSQGVGGANYGYTF. The chain couples TRBV4-1 to TRBJ1-2, with D maybe TRBD1 (5 bases). The germline gives CDR1 MGHRA, CDR2 YSYEKL. The length of the CDR3 is 16 residues. V was shortened by 1 base and J by 0 bases, with 12 bases between the two germline ends.

J is TRBJ1-5 and V is TRBV7-9; D is ambiguous. Trimming left V 4 bases short and J 5 bases short, with 9 bases between. There are 13 residues in the CDR3. Germline lookup yields CDR1 SEHNR and CDR2 FQNEAQ (reference sequence). This chain's CDR3 is CASSSGIYQPQHF. CDR3 nucleotide sequence: TGTGCCAGCAGCTCTGGCATTTATCAGCCCCAGCATTTT.

This clone appeared a single time. The genes are TRBV28 and TRBJ2-1; tentative D call: TRBD1 (7 bases). The CDR3 is 15 residues long. V dropped 2 bases and J dropped 4 bases, with 12 bases sitting between them. CDR1 is MDHEN, CDR2 SYDVKM, per germline. The CDR3 DNA follows: TGTGCCAGCAGTTTACGGGGGACAGCTTACAATGAGCAGTTCTTC. Its translation is CASSLRGTAYNEQFF.

The chain is built from TRBV18 and TRBJ2-7, with D maybe TRBD1 (5 bases). Germline CDR1 is KGHSH and CDR2 is LQKENI. The CDR3 consists of 13 residues. V shed 6 bases and J shed 3 bases, with 12 bases lying between them. The CDR3 sequence is CASSQDSNYEQYF. DNA of the CDR3: TGTGCCAGCTCCCAAGACAGCAACTACGAGCAGTACTTC.

This rearrangement joins TRBV9 to TRBJ1-2; D possibly corresponds to TRBD1 (5 bases). Per the germline V gene, CDR1 is SGDLS and CDR2 is YYNGEE. Trimming pared 5 bases from V and 4 bases from J, leaving 12 bases between. The CDR3 extends over 13 amino acids. For the CDR3, the DNA is TGTGCCAGCAGTCCTGGGGCAGGCTATGGCTACACCTTC. This translates into CASSPGAGYGYTF.

The rearrangement joins TRBV7-8 to TRBJ2-3; D gene uncertain. Trimming left V 5 bases short and J 1 base short, with 13 bases between. Germline CDR1 reads SGHVS; CDR2 reads FQNEAQ. This CDR3 has 15 amino acids. The CDR3 nucleotides are TGTGCCAGCAGCGTCACCGTAGGAGGCACAGATACGCAGTATTTT. Amino acid sequence: CASSVTVGGTDTQYF.

The rearrangement joins TRBV6-4 to TRBJ2-1; TRBD2 agrees at 8 bases. The germline CDR1 and CDR2 sequences are MRHNA and SNTAGT. This CDR3 has 14 amino acids. V trimming: 10 bases; J trimming: 7 bases; junction bases outside the gene matches: 12. As DNA, the CDR3 is TGTGCCAATCCGCAGCGGGGGCAAAGTAATGAGCAGTTCTTC. It translates to CANPQRGQSNEQFF.

This chain uses TRBV4-1 with TRBJ2-5, with D tentatively TRBD1 (5 bases). Trimming pared 3 bases from V and 5 bases from J, leaving 13 bases between. The CDR3 runs 14 residues. Germline CDR1 reads MGHRA; CDR2 reads YSYEKL. In DNA, the CDR3 is TGCGCCAGCAGCCAGCCGGGTAAGGGGGAGACCCAGTACTTC. It translates to CASSQPGKGETQYF.

This clone was counted once. The rearrangement joins TRBV29-1 to TRBJ2-7; 9 nucleotides match TRBD2. This CDR3 comprises 13 residues. Unmatched junction bases numbered 5, after V lost 6 bases and J lost 2 bases. Germline-derived CDR1 and CDR2 are SQVTM and ANQGSEA. DNA for the CDR3: TGCAGCGTCTCTAGCGGGATGGCCTACGAGCAGTACTTC. As protein: CSVSSGMAYEQYF.

J is TRBJ1-4 and V is TRBV18; no clear D. CDR1 and CDR2 (germline): KGHSH, LQKENI. This CDR3 is built from 13 residues. The V gene lost 2 bases and the J gene lost 8 bases, with 9 bases spanning the gap. In DNA, the CDR3 is TGTGCCAGCTCACCAGACAATGGGGAAAAACTGTTTTTT. It is translated as CASSPDNGEKLFF.

The DNA for the CDR3 is TGCAGCGCCGGGGTTTTCAACACCGGGGAGCTGTTTTTT. It translates to CSAGVFNTGELFF. The chain carries TRBV29-1 and TRBJ2-2; the D gene is possibly TRBD2 (5 bases). The CDR3 loop spans 13 amino acids. CDR1 is SQVTM, CDR2 ANQGSEA, per germline. Trimming took off 7 bases at V and 2 bases at J, with 11 bases between the two ends.

CDR3 sequence: CASSSIPGSRGYYGYTF. CDR3 bases: TGTGCCAGCAGTTCCATTCCGGGTAGTCGAGGGTACTATGGCTACACCTTC. The V call is TRBV28, the J call TRBJ1-2; no firm D call. Between the trimmed V and J ends, which lost 4 bases and 3 bases, there was a span of 21 bases. The CDR3 runs to 17 residues. From germline, CDR1 is MDHEN and CDR2 SYDVKM.

The rearrangement uses TRBV19 and TRBJ1-5, with 9 bases lining up with TRBD1. Germline V gives CDR1 LNHDA, CDR2 SQIVND (reference sequence). The V segment lost 7 bases and the J segment 6 bases; nucleotides outside the gene matches: 7. The CDR3 extends over 14 amino acids. The CDR3 here is CASTLTGGVQPQHF. The CDR3 DNA is TGTGCCAGTACCCTAACAGGGGGCGTTCAGCCCCAGCATTTT.

The chain employs TRBV29-1 and TRBJ2-1, with D possibly matching TRBD1 (5 bases). Germline-derived CDR1 and CDR2 are SQVTM and ANQGSEA. V shed 4 bases and J shed 0 bases, with 7 bases lying between them. The CDR3 runs to 13 residues. For the CDR3, the DNA is TGCAGCGTTGCAGGGAACTCCTACAATGAGCAGTTCTTC. This codes for CSVAGNSYNEQFF.

The chain employs TRBV21-1 and TRBJ2-5; the table's D call of TRBD2 was not tested on the DNA. TRBV21-1 is flagged as a pseudogene. This CDR3 is 14 amino acids long. The DNA for the CDR3 is TGTGCCAGCAGCACTAGCGGGAGCCAAGAGACCCAGTACTTC. Its translation: CASSTSGSQETQYF.

J is TRBJ2-5 and V is TRBV7-2; D is unclear. This CDR3 region has 14 residues. Per germline, CDR1 SGHTA and CDR2 FQGNSA. Deletions cut 5 bases from V and 0 bases from J, with 10 bases between. CDR3 region: CASSPNGYQETQYF. CDR3 DNA sequence: TGTGCCAGCAGCCCGAACGGGTACCAAGAGACCCAGTACTTC.

V and J are TRBV11-2 and TRBJ1-6; possible D gene TRBD1, 5 bases. Trimming stripped 5 bases from V and 6 bases from J, with 17 bases between. Germline V lookup: CDR1 SGHAT, CDR2 FQNNGV. The CDR3 covers 16 residues. The CDR3 sequence: CASSPLKGQRNSPLHF. The CDR3 DNA follows: TGTGCCAGCAGCCCGCTGAAGGGGCAGCGTAATTCACCCCTCCACTTT.

The chain is built from TRBV29-1 and TRBJ2-7; 11 bases match TRBD1. The CDR3 covers 16 residues. V dropped 2 bases and J dropped 1; count of bases not matched to a gene: 7. CDR1 SQVTM and CDR2 ANQGSEA come from the germline V gene. Written as DNA, the CDR3 is TGCAGCGTTGAAACTGAGGGACAGGGGGATTCCTACGAGCAGTACTTC. This sequence encodes CSVETEGQGDSYEQYF.

The rearrangement links TRBV28 to TRBJ1-3; 9 nucleotides align to TRBD1. The V segment lost 4 bases and the J segment 0 bases; nucleotides outside the gene matches: 4. The germline V gene encodes CDR1 MDHEN and CDR2 SYDVKM. This CDR3 is built from 16 residues. The CDR3 bases are TGTGCCAGCAGTTCGTGGACAGGGGCCTCTGGAAACACCATATATTTT. It is translated as CASSSWTGASGNTIYF.

The rearrangement links TRBV13 to TRBJ2-1; 8 bases align to TRBD2. The CDR3 covers 15 residues. Losses at the gene ends were 5 bases for V and 2 bases for J; bases not matched to a gene: 5. CDR1 and CDR2 (germline): PRHDT, FYEKMQ (reference sequence). The CDR3 loop is CASSPSGGPYNEQFF. CDR3 sequence (DNA): TGTGCCAGCAGCCCCAGCGGGGGACCCTACAATGAGCAGTTCTTC.